The source of this T cell receptor beta chain is a study of blood T cell repertoires in COVID-19. Germline CDR1 and CDR2: SQVTM and ANQGSEA. CDR3 size: 17 residues. After removal of 2 bases from V and 4 bases from J, the junction contained 15 bases not matched to a gene. TCRdb's copy holds only in-frame clones and misses some; the assay was immunoSEQ multiplex PCR. This table has 35,000 to 40,000 clones, 85% to 90% appearing once. This clonotype originated in a man aged 65 to 85 with acute or convalescent COVID-19. Sequenced: peripheral blood. V and J are TRBV29-1 and TRBJ1-2; 8 positions agree with TRBD1. CDR3 DNA: TGCAGCGTTGAAAGTCTCGAGGACAGGGTGCGATTCTATGGCTACACCTTC. This encodes CSVESLEDRVRFYGYTF.